This T cell receptor beta chain was documented in a study of T cell responses to AZD1222 COVID-19 vaccine. Whole-study findings and limits: There were mostly white British donors and more females than males, and clonal diversity was possibly underestimated. Nearly half of the spike-specific TCRs reportedly recognize variant regions that carry no mutations.

This clone was detected only once. Its antigen is not known. Repertoires were generated with immunoSEQ multiplex PCR, while TCRdb's copy carries only in-frame clones and drops some. Among over 130,000 clones listed, 91% were seen once. V shed 5 bases and J shed 2 bases, with 13 bases lying between them. CDR1 and CDR2 (germline): MNHEY, SMNVEV (reference sequence). This CDR3 spans 15 amino acids. The origin of this receptor is an adult who received the MenACWY meningococcal vaccine as a control. Sequencing was performed on peripheral blood, taken 28 days after the second dose of the MenACWY control vaccine. The chain carries TRBV27 and TRBJ2-1; D is perhaps TRBD2 (5 bases). CDR3 region: CASSRTVAPYNEQFF. CDR3 nucleotides: TGTGCCAGCAGTAGGACTGTGGCGCCCTACAATGAGCAGTTCTTC.